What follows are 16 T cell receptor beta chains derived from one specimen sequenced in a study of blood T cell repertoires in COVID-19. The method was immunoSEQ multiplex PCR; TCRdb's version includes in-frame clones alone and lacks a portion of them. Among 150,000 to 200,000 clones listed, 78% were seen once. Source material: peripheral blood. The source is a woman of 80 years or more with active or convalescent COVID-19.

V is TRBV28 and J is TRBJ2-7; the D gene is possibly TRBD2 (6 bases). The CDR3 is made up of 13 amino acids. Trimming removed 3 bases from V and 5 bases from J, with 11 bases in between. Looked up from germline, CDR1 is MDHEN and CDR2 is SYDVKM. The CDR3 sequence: CASSFPGRHEQYF. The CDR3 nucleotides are TGTGCCAGCAGTTTCCCAGGGAGGCACGAGCAGTACTTC.

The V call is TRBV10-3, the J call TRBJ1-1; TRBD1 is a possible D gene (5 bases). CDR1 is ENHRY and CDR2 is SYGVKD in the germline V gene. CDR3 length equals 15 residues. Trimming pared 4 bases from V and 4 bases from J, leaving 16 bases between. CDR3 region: CAISGQGMLSTEAFF. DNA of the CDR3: TGTGCCATCAGTGGGCAGGGAATGTTGAGCACTGAAGCTTTCTTT.

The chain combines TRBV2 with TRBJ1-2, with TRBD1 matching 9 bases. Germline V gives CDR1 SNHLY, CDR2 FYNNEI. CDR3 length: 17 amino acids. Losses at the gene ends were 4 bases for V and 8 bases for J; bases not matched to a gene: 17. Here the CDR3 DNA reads TGTGCCAGCAGTGGTGGGATCCGAACAGGGGGCCGTGGGGGCTACACCTTC. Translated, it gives CASSGGIRTGGRGGYTF.

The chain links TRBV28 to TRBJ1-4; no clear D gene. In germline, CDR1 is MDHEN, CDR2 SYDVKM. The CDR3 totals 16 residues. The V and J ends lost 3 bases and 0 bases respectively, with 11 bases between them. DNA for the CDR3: TGTGCCAGCAGTTTGTTAGCCCCTGCAACTAATGAAAAACTGTTTTTT. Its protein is CASSLLAPATNEKLFF.

CDR3 bases: TGCGCCAGCAGCACAGGACAGGAATATGTAGAACTGTTTTTT. Amino acids: CASSTGQEYVELFF. The V call is TRBV5-1, the J call TRBJ1-4; 7 nucleotides align to TRBD1. The germline CDR1 and CDR2 sequences are SGHRS and YFSETQ. The length of the CDR3 is 14 residues. V shed 4 bases, J shed 12 bases, and the junction held 12 bases outside the gene matches.

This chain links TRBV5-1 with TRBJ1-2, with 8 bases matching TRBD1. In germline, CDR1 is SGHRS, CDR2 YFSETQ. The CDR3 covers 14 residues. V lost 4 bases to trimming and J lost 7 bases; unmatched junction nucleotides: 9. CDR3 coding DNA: TGCGCCAGCAGCCCGACAGGGGATCAGGTTGGCTACACCTTC. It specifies CASSPTGDQVGYTF.

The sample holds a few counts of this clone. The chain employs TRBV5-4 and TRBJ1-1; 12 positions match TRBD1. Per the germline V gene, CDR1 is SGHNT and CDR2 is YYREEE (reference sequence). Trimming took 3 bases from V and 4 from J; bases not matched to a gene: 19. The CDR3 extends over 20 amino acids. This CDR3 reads CASSSNPSGTGGERSTEAFF. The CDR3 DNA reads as TGTGCCAGCAGCTCGAATCCCTCCGGGACAGGGGGCGAAAGATCCACTGAAGCTTTCTTT. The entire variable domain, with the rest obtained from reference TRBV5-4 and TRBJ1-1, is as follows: ETGVTQSPTHLIKTRGQQVTLRCSSQSGHNTVSWYQQALGQGPQFIFQYYREEENGRGNFPPRFSGLQFPNYSSELNVNALELDDSALYLCASSSNPSGTGGERSTEAFFGQGTRLTVV.

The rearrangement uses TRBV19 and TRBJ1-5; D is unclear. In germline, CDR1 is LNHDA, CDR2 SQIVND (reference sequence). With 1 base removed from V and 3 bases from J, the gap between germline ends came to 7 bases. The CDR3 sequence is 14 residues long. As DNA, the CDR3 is TGTGCCAGTAGTATAGCAGGTATCAATCAGCCCCAGCATTTT. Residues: CASSIAGINQPQHF.

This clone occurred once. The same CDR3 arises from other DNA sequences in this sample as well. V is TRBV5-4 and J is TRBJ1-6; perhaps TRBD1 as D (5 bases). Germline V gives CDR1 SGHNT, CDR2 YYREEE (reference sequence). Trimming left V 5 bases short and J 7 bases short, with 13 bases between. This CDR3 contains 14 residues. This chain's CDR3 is CASSLGQGNSPLHF. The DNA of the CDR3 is TGTGCCAGCAGTCTCGGACAAGGGAATTCACCCCTCCACTTT.

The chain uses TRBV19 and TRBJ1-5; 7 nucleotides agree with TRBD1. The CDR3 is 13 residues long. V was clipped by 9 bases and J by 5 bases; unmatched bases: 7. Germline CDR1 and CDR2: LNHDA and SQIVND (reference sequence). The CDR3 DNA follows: TGTGCCAGCCGAACAGGGGTCTATCAGCCCCAGCATTTT. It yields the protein CASRTGVYQPQHF.

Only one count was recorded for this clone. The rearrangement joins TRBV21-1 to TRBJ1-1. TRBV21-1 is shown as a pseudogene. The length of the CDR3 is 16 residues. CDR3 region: CASSKMRRGRPPPAFF. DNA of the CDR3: TGTGCCAGCAGCAAAATGCGAAGAGGCCGCCCCCCCCCGGCTTTCTTT.

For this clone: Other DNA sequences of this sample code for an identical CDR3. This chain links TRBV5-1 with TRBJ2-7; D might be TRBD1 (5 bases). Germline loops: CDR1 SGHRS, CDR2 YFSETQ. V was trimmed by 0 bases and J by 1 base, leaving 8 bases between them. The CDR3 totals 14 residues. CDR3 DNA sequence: TGCGCCAGCAGCTTGGTGGCAGGGTCCTACGAGCAGTACTTC. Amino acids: CASSLVAGSYEQYF.

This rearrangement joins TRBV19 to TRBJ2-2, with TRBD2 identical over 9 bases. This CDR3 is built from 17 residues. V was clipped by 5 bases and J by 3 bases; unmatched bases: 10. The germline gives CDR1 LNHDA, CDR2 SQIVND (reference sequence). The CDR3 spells CASSPGRRGGDTGELFF. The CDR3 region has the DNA TGTGCCAGTAGTCCCGGGAGGCGGGGGGGCGACACCGGGGAGCTGTTTTTT.

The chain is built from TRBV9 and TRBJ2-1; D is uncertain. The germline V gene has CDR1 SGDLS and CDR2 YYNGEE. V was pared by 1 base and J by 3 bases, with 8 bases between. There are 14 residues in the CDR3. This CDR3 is CASSVSLNYNEQFF. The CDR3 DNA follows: TGTGCCAGCAGCGTAAGTCTAAACTACAATGAGCAGTTCTTC.

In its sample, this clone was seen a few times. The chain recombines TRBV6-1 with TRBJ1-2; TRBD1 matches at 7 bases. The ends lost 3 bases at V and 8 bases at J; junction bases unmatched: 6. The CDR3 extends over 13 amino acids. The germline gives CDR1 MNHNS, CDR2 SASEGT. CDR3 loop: CASSDGTGDGYTF. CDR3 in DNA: TGTGCCAGCAGTGACGGAACAGGGGACGGCTACACCTTC.

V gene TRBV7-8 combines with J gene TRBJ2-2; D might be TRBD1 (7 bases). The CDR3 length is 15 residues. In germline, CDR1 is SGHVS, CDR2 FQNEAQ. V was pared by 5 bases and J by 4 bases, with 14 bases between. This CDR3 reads CASSRQGGGTGELFF. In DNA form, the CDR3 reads TGTGCCAGCAGCCGACAGGGAGGCGGCACCGGGGAGCTGTTTTTT.